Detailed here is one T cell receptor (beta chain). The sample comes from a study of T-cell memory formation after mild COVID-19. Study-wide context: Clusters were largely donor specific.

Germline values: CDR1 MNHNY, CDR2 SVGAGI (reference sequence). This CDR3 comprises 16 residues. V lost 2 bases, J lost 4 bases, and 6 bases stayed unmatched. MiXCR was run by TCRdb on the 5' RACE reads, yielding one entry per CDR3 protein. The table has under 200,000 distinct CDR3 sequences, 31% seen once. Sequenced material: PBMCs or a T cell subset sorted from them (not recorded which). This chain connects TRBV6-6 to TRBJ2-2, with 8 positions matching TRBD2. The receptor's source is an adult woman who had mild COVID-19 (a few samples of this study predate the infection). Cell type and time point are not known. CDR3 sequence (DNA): TGTGCCAGCAGTTACCCACCGGGAGGGGGCACCGGGGAGCTGTTTTTT. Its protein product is CASSYPPGGGTGELFF.